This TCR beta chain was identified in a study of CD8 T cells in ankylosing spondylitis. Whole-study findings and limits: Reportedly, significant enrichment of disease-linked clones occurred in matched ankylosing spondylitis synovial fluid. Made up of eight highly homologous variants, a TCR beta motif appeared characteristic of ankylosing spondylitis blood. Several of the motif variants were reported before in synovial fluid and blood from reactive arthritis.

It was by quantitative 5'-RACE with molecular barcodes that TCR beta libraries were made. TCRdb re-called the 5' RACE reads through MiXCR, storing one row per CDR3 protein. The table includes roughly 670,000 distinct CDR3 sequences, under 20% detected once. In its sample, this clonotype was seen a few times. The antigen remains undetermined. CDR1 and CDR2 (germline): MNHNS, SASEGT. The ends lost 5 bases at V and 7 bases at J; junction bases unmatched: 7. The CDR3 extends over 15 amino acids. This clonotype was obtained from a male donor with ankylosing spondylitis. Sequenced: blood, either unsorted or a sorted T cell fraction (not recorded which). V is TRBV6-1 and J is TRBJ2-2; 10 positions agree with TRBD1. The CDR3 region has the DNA TGTGCCAGCAGTCTCCGGGACAGGGGACACGGGGAGCTGTTTTTT. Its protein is CASSLRDRGHGELFF.